The rows below give T cell receptor beta chains drawn from one sample of a study of shared clonotypes between healthy human individuals. The repertoire was sequenced with immunoSEQ multiplex PCR; TCRdb's copy has only in-frame clones and lacks some. The sample lists under 1,100,000 clones; 78% were seen once. The sequenced material came from memory CD4+ T cells from PBMCs. The receptors come from a man in his late teens or twenties in good health. Some clones in this sample may be carry-over from other donors' samples. Each CDR3 is given with its conserved first and last residue. The order of the fields is CDR3 DNA, CDR3 protein, J gene, V gene, clone size, D gene. A D gene is named only where the DNA matches it firmly. Only some rows state a clone size, as once, few, many or a class for expanded clones.

cdr3_nt: TGCGCCAGCAGCGTTCGAGGGACTGAAGCTTTCTTT
cdr3_aa: CASSVRGTEAFF
j_call: TRBJ1-1
v_call: TRBV5-1
clone_size: -
d_call: -

cdr3_nt: TGTGCCAGCAGCTTAGATCCGGGAGCCAAAAACATTCAGTACTTC
cdr3_aa: CASSLDPGAKNIQYF
j_call: TRBJ2-4
v_call: TRBV7-2
clone_size: once
d_call: -

cdr3_nt: TGTGCCAGCAGTTACGGCGAGACCCAGTACTTC
cdr3_aa: CASSYGETQYF
j_call: TRBJ2-5
v_call: TRBV6-5
clone_size: few
d_call: -

cdr3_nt: TGCGCCAGCAGCCAAGGGCTCAGGAGTCGCACTGCCCATGAGCAGTTCTTC
cdr3_aa: CASSQGLRSRTAHEQFF
j_call: TRBJ2-1
v_call: TRBV4-1
clone_size: -
d_call: -

cdr3_nt: TGCAGCGTCGGGACAGTTACGGACGAGCAGTACTTC
cdr3_aa: CSVGTVTDEQYF
j_call: TRBJ2-7
v_call: TRBV29-1
clone_size: once
d_call: TRBD1

cdr3_nt: TGTGCCAGCATATATCGACAGGGCGGCGAGCAGTACTTC
cdr3_aa: CASIYRQGGEQYF
j_call: TRBJ2-7
v_call: TRBV6-1
clone_size: -
d_call: TRBD1

cdr3_nt: TGTGCCAGCTCACCACGGCGGGGTTCTGGCGAAAAACTGTTTTTT
cdr3_aa: CASSPRRGSGEKLFF
j_call: TRBJ1-4
v_call: TRBV18
clone_size: -
d_call: -

cdr3_nt: TGTGCCAGCAGTTTGAGCGGCCAAGAGACCCAGTACTTC
cdr3_aa: CASSLSGQETQYF
j_call: TRBJ2-5
v_call: TRBV28
clone_size: -
d_call: -

cdr3_nt: TGTGCCAGCAGTGACCGGGACAGGGTACGGCGGGATAGCAATCAGCCCCAGCATTTT
cdr3_aa: CASSDRDRVRRDSNQPQHF
j_call: TRBJ1-5
v_call: TRBV6-1
clone_size: -
d_call: TRBD1

cdr3_nt: TGTGCCAGCAGCCCCCGATTCACTAGCGGGAGGGCGGGTCCGGTGAATACGCAGTATTTT
cdr3_aa: CASSPRFTSGRAGPVNTQYF
j_call: TRBJ2-3
v_call: TRBV7-8
clone_size: -
d_call: TRBD2

cdr3_nt: TGCGCCAGCAGCCAGACCCGAACAGGGGGGGAAAAGCCCCAGCATTTT
cdr3_aa: CASSQTRTGGEKPQHF
j_call: TRBJ1-5
v_call: TRBV4-3
clone_size: once
d_call: TRBD1

cdr3_nt: TGTGCCAGTAGTGGACGGGGAACAGGGGGCGCGGAAGCTTTCTTT
cdr3_aa: CASSGRGTGGAEAFF
j_call: TRBJ1-1
v_call: TRBV19
clone_size: few
d_call: TRBD1

cdr3_nt: TGTGCCAGCAGCTTAGCCCGTATGGAACTAGGGAATGAGCAGTTCTTC
cdr3_aa: CASSLARMELGNEQFF
j_call: TRBJ2-1
v_call: TRBV7-2
clone_size: -
d_call: -

cdr3_nt: TGTGCCAGCAGCTTAAGGGCTAAGGACGGCTACACCTTC
cdr3_aa: CASSLRAKDGYTF
j_call: TRBJ1-2
v_call: TRBV11-2
clone_size: few
d_call: -

cdr3_nt: TGTGCCAGCAGCTTAACGGCGGGGGAGCAGTACTTC
cdr3_aa: CASSLTAGEQYF
j_call: TRBJ2-7
v_call: TRBV11-3
clone_size: -
d_call: -